The 28 T cell receptor beta chains below all came from one sample that was sequenced in a study of cytomegalovirus exposure and HLA in healthy donors (dated by TCRdb to about 2017). Library preparation used the immunoSEQ multiplex PCR assay. For the multiplex PCR, a mixture combining 60 forward primers for TCR Vbeta segments and 13 reverse primers for TCR Jbeta segments was used. TCRdb carries this immuneACCESS record with in-frame sequences only. Its versions omit some clonotypes, under half of them owing to an unresolved V gene in the studies checked, with the rest unexplained. The sample data list under 110,000 clones, and about 70% of these were observed just once. The top ten constitute around 1.9% of the sample. Sequenced sample: PBMCs. The receptors derive from a woman aged 40 to 50 in good health and CMV-seronegative.

This chain joins TRBV19 and TRBJ1-1; D remains unclear. Germline V gene lookup returns CDR1 LNHDA and CDR2 SQIVND (reference sequence). Trimming removed 3 bases at V and 5 bases at J, with 7 bases between. This CDR3 is built from 12 residues. CDR3 nucleotide sequence: TGTGCCAGTAGTATGAGCCGGACTGAAGCTTTCTTT. As protein: CASSMSRTEAFF.

CDR3 loop: CASSLGLAGTDTQYF. CDR3 DNA sequence: TGTGCCAGCAGCTTGGGACTAGCGGGGACAGATACGCAGTATTTT. The V gene is TRBV7-3, the J gene TRBJ2-3; TRBD2 agrees at 13 bases. J was trimmed by 3 bases and V by 3 bases; bases with no gene match: 0. The CDR3 spans 15 residues. Per the germline V gene, CDR1 is SGHTA and CDR2 is FQGTGA.

The chain links TRBV19 to TRBJ2-1, with a tentative D call TRBD1 (6 bases). The V gene's germline CDR1 is LNHDA and CDR2 SQIVND (reference sequence). V lost 5 bases to trimming and J lost 2 bases, with 10 bases between them. This CDR3 comprises 14 residues. The CDR3 spells CASSPGQTYNEQFF. The DNA of the CDR3 is TGTGCCAGTAGTCCTGGACAGACCTACAATGAGCAGTTCTTC.

The chain recombines TRBV11-1 with TRBJ2-1; no definite D call. The V gene's germline CDR1 is SGHAT and CDR2 FQDESV (reference sequence). The ends were cut back, 5 bases at V and 1 base at J, with 18 bases in the middle. This CDR3 region has 17 residues. The CDR3 reads CASSPITADSSYNEQFF. The CDR3 region has the DNA TGTGCCAGCAGCCCAATAACAGCCGATTCTTCCTACAATGAGCAGTTCTTC.

The rearrangement links TRBV11-2 to TRBJ2-7; 11 nucleotides match TRBD1. The germline V gene has CDR1 SGHAT and CDR2 FQNNGV. J gave up 3 bases and V 3 bases, and 4 bases lay outside the gene matches. This CDR3 has 15 residues. CDR3 DNA: TGTGCCAGCAGCTTCTGGACAGGGGGCATCTACGAGCAGTACTTC. Protein sequence: CASSFWTGGIYEQYF.

The chain has TRBV6-4 and TRBJ2-3; tentative D call: TRBD1 (6 bases). Trimming pared 3 bases from V and 5 bases from J, leaving 12 bases between. Germline V lookup: CDR1 MRHNA, CDR2 SNTAGT. The CDR3 is 14 amino acids. The DNA for the CDR3 is TGTGCCAGCAGTGAAGCAGGGGATGGAGATACGCAGTATTTT. It encodes CASSEAGDGDTQYF.

This clone was observed once. The V call is TRBV29-1, the J call TRBJ1-1, with TRBD1 identical over 9 bases. The CDR3 length is 11 residues. Losses at the gene ends were 7 bases for V and 7 bases for J; bases not matched to a gene: 4. The V gene's germline CDR1 is SQVTM and CDR2 ANQGSEA. CDR3 region: CSATGGGEAFF. In DNA, the CDR3 is TGCAGCGCTACAGGGGGCGGTGAAGCTTTCTTT.

V usage is TRBV30 and J usage is TRBJ2-3; 8 bases align to TRBD2. CDR1 is GTSNPN and CDR2 is SVGIG in the germline V gene (reference sequence). Trimming removed 0 bases from V and 5 bases from J; junction bases left unmatched: 7. The CDR3 totals 15 residues. The CDR3 reads CAWSVTSGGGDTQYF. The DNA of the CDR3 is TGTGCCTGGAGTGTGACGAGCGGGGGAGGAGATACGCAGTATTTT.

This clone was seen a single time. J is TRBJ2-1 and V is TRBV7-2, with D possibly being TRBD1 (6 bases). The CDR3 has 14 residues. Germline CDR1 is SGHTA and CDR2 is FQGNSA. The V and J ends lost 3 bases and 4 bases respectively, with 10 bases between them. The CDR3 DNA reads TGTGCCAGCAGCTTCGCCGGACAGTACAATGAGCAGTTCTTC. Translated: CASSFAGQYNEQFF. Supplemented by reference TRBV7-2 and TRBJ2-1, the full variable domain reads GAGVSQSPSNKVTEKGKDVELRCDPISGHTALYWYRQSLGQGLEFLIYFQGNSAPDKSGLPSDRFSAERTGGSVSTLTIQRTQQEDSAVYLCASSFAGQYNEQFFGPGTRLTVL.

V gene TRBV7-9 combines with J gene TRBJ1-2, with 8 bases that match TRBD1. The CDR3 consists of 17 residues. V lost 5 bases, J lost 4 bases, and 15 bases stayed unmatched. Looked up from germline, CDR1 is SEHNR and CDR2 is FQNEAQ (reference sequence). The CDR3 here is CASSPLSPGTGSYGYTF. The CDR3 DNA sequence: TGTGCCAGCAGCCCGCTCAGTCCCGGGACAGGAAGCTATGGCTACACCTTC.

The chain is built from TRBV19 and TRBJ1-6, with D unresolved. The CDR3 contains 14 residues. The V gene lost 5 bases and the J gene lost 6 bases, with 11 bases spanning the gap. Germline values: CDR1 LNHDA, CDR2 SQIVND (reference sequence). CDR3 coding DNA: TGTGCCAGTAGTCTCCGGGGTTTTAATTCACCCCTCCACTTT. Protein product: CASSLRGFNSPLHF.

This clone has a handful of counts. This rearrangement joins TRBV9 to TRBJ2-7; 9 positions agree with TRBD1. Per germline, CDR1 SGDLS and CDR2 YYNGEE. The junction had 6 bases not matched to a gene; V was cut back by 2 bases and J by 6 bases. CDR3 length: 14 residues. The CDR3 is CASSVRTGVGEQYF. CDR3 DNA sequence: TGTGCCAGCAGCGTCAGGACAGGGGTAGGCGAGCAGTACTTC.

The chain links TRBV9 to TRBJ2-3, with 13 bases identical to TRBD2. The CDR3 is made up of 16 amino acids. The V gene's germline CDR1 is SGDLS and CDR2 YYNGEE. V shed 0 bases, J shed 5 bases, and the junction held 3 bases outside the gene matches. CDR3 in amino acids: CASSVAGLAGEDTQYF. The DNA for the CDR3 is TGTGCCAGCAGCGTAGCAGGACTAGCGGGAGAAGATACGCAGTATTTT.

V and J are TRBV10-3 and TRBJ2-2; TRBD1 matches at 8 bases. The CDR3 is 14 amino acids. The germline V gene encodes CDR1 ENHRY and CDR2 SYGVKD. The ends lost 4 bases at V and 5 bases at J; junction bases unmatched: 3. CDR3 residues: CAISVTGVTGELFF. The DNA for the CDR3 is TGTGCCATCAGTGTGACAGGGGTGACCGGGGAGCTGTTTTTT.

The chain employs TRBV11-3 and TRBJ2-3; no reliable D call. V was shortened by 1 base and J by 6 bases, with 14 bases between the two germline ends. The CDR3 length is 15 residues. Germline CDR1 reads SGHNT; CDR2 reads YENEEA. The CDR3 reads CASSLGLATTDTQYF. CDR3 in DNA: TGTGCCAGCAGCTTAGGGCTGGCGACAACGGATACGCAGTATTTT.

J is TRBJ2-1 and V is TRBV19; TRBD2 agrees at 8 bases. Germline V gives CDR1 LNHDA, CDR2 SQIVND (reference sequence). The CDR3 covers 14 residues. Trimming took 9 bases from V and 4 from J; bases not matched to a gene: 8. The CDR3 spells CASSTSDGYNEQFF. In DNA form, the CDR3 reads TGTGCCAGCTCGACTAGCGATGGGTACAATGAGCAGTTCTTC.

This clone was counted between two and nine times. The J gene is TRBJ2-1, the V gene TRBV6-5, with a tentative D call TRBD1 (6 bases). The germline V gene has CDR1 MNHEY and CDR2 SVGAGI. The CDR3 loop spans 15 amino acids. Trimming shortened V by 1 base and J by 7 bases, and 14 bases separated the two germline ends. The CDR3 nucleotides read TGTGCCAGCAGTTACTACAGGGCCAGTAAGAATGAGCAGTTCTTC. Protein: CASSYYRASKNEQFF.

This chain joins TRBV7-3 and TRBJ2-3, with D tentatively TRBD2 (7 bases). Germline-derived CDR1 and CDR2 are SGHTA and FQGTGA. The V and J ends lost 5 bases and 4 bases respectively, with 13 bases between them. The CDR3 covers 14 residues. CDR3 bases: TGTGCCAGCAGCCTCCGGGGGGCCGCAGATACGCAGTATTTT. Protein sequence: CASSLRGAADTQYF. The whole variable domain, remainder taken from reference TRBV7-3 and TRBJ2-3, is GAGVSQTPSNKVTEKGKYVELRCDPISGHTALYWYRQSLGQGPEFLIYFQGTGAADDSGLPNDRFFAVRPEGSVSTLKIQRTERGDSAVYLCASSLRGAADTQYFGPGTRLTVL.

This chain connects TRBV19 to TRBJ1-5; tentative D call: TRBD1 (6 bases). Germline lookup yields CDR1 LNHDA and CDR2 SQIVND (reference sequence). V dropped 6 bases and J dropped 5 bases, with 14 bases sitting between them. This CDR3 contains 14 residues. The CDR3 DNA reads TGTGCCAGTAGGAAGACAGGACTTCATCAGCCCCAGCATTTT. This translates into CASRKTGLHQPQHF.

This chain links TRBV6-6 with TRBJ1-5; tentative D call: TRBD1 (6 bases). Germline-derived CDR1 and CDR2 are MNHNY and SVGAGI (reference sequence). The CDR3 covers 12 residues. V was clipped by 8 bases and J by 4 bases, with 9 bases between them. CDR3 region: CASGQPNQPQHF. The CDR3 DNA is TGTGCCAGCGGACAGCCTAATCAGCCCCAGCATTTT.

The chain recombines TRBV5-1 with TRBJ2-2; possible D gene TRBD2, 5 bases. The CDR3 has 15 amino acids. V shed 4 bases and J shed 3 bases, with 13 bases lying between them. Germline CDR1 reads SGHRS; CDR2 reads YFSETQ. The CDR3 spells CASSLSGAYTGELFF. DNA for the CDR3: TGCGCCAGCAGCCTGAGCGGAGCCTACACCGGGGAGCTGTTTTTT.

This clone was observed once. The V gene is TRBV29-1, the J gene TRBJ2-3, with TRBD2 matching 9 bases. V gave up 6 bases and J gave up 5 bases; unmatched junction bases: 9. The CDR3 totals 14 residues. Per germline, CDR1 SQVTM and CDR2 ANQGSEA. In DNA, the CDR3 is TGCAGCGTAGGCGGGGGGGTCGGGGGAGATACGCAGTATTTT. Translated, it gives CSVGGGVGGDTQYF.

This chain uses TRBV7-9 with TRBJ1-3, with D possibly matching TRBD1 (5 bases). Germline-derived CDR1 and CDR2 are SEHNR and FQNEAQ (reference sequence). The CDR3 is 13 residues long. The V end was cut by 7 bases, the J end by 4 bases, with 11 bases between. CDR3 DNA sequence: TGTGCCAGCAAGGTTTGGACAGGAAACACCATATATTTT. Amino acids: CASKVWTGNTIYF.

Written as DNA, the CDR3 is TGTGCCAGCAGTTTAATATTCTACGAGCAGTACTTC. Protein product: CASSLIFYEQYF. The chain carries TRBV28 and TRBJ2-5; D uncertain. Gene TRBJ2-7 matches the end of the DNA better, so the J call may be wrong. The germline CDR1 and CDR2 sequences are MDHEN and SYDVKM. The CDR3 covers 12 residues.

This clone came up a few times. The gene calls are TRBV19 and TRBJ1-1; possibly TRBD1 for D (6 bases). CDR3 length equals 14 residues. Germline V gene lookup returns CDR1 LNHDA and CDR2 SQIVND (reference sequence). The V gene lost 8 bases and the J gene lost 0 bases, with 13 bases spanning the gap. CDR3 in DNA: TGTGCCAGTGCCCCAGGGGCATTGAACACTGAAGCTTTCTTT. Translating it yields CASAPGALNTEAFF.

The chain uses TRBV9 and TRBJ1-1; D is possibly TRBD1 (6 bases). V was clipped by 0 bases and J by 6 bases, with 15 bases between them. CDR1 SGDLS and CDR2 YYNGEE come from the germline V gene. The CDR3 totals 15 residues. The CDR3 here is CASSVGQGRLAEAFF. The CDR3 DNA follows: TGTGCCAGCAGCGTAGGGCAGGGGCGGTTGGCTGAAGCTTTCTTT.

The rearrangement joins TRBV7-9 to TRBJ2-7, with unresolved D. CDR1 is SEHNR, CDR2 FQNEAQ, per germline (reference sequence). Trimming shortened V by 2 bases and J by 2 bases, and 4 bases separated the two germline ends. The CDR3 is 12 residues long. The CDR3: CASSLSAYEQYF. The CDR3 bases are TGTGCCAGCAGCTTATCCGCCTACGAGCAGTACTTC. The complete variable domain, with remaining parts taken from reference TRBV7-9 and TRBJ2-7, reads DTGVSQNPRHKITKRGQNVTFRCDPISEHNRLYWYRQTLGQGPEFLTYFQNEAQLEKSRLLSDRFSAERPKGSFSTLEIQRTEQGDSAMYLCASSLSAYEQYFGPGTRLTVT.

The chain joins TRBV29-1 to TRBJ1-1; TRBD1 matches 8 bases. This CDR3 has 14 amino acids. With V trimmed by 6 bases and J by 4 bases, 10 bases remained unmatched. The germline CDR1 and CDR2 sequences are SQVTM and ANQGSEA. CDR3 in DNA: TGCAGCGTAGGGCAGGGGGCGGGATCCACTGAAGCTTTCTTT. Its translation is CSVGQGAGSTEAFF.